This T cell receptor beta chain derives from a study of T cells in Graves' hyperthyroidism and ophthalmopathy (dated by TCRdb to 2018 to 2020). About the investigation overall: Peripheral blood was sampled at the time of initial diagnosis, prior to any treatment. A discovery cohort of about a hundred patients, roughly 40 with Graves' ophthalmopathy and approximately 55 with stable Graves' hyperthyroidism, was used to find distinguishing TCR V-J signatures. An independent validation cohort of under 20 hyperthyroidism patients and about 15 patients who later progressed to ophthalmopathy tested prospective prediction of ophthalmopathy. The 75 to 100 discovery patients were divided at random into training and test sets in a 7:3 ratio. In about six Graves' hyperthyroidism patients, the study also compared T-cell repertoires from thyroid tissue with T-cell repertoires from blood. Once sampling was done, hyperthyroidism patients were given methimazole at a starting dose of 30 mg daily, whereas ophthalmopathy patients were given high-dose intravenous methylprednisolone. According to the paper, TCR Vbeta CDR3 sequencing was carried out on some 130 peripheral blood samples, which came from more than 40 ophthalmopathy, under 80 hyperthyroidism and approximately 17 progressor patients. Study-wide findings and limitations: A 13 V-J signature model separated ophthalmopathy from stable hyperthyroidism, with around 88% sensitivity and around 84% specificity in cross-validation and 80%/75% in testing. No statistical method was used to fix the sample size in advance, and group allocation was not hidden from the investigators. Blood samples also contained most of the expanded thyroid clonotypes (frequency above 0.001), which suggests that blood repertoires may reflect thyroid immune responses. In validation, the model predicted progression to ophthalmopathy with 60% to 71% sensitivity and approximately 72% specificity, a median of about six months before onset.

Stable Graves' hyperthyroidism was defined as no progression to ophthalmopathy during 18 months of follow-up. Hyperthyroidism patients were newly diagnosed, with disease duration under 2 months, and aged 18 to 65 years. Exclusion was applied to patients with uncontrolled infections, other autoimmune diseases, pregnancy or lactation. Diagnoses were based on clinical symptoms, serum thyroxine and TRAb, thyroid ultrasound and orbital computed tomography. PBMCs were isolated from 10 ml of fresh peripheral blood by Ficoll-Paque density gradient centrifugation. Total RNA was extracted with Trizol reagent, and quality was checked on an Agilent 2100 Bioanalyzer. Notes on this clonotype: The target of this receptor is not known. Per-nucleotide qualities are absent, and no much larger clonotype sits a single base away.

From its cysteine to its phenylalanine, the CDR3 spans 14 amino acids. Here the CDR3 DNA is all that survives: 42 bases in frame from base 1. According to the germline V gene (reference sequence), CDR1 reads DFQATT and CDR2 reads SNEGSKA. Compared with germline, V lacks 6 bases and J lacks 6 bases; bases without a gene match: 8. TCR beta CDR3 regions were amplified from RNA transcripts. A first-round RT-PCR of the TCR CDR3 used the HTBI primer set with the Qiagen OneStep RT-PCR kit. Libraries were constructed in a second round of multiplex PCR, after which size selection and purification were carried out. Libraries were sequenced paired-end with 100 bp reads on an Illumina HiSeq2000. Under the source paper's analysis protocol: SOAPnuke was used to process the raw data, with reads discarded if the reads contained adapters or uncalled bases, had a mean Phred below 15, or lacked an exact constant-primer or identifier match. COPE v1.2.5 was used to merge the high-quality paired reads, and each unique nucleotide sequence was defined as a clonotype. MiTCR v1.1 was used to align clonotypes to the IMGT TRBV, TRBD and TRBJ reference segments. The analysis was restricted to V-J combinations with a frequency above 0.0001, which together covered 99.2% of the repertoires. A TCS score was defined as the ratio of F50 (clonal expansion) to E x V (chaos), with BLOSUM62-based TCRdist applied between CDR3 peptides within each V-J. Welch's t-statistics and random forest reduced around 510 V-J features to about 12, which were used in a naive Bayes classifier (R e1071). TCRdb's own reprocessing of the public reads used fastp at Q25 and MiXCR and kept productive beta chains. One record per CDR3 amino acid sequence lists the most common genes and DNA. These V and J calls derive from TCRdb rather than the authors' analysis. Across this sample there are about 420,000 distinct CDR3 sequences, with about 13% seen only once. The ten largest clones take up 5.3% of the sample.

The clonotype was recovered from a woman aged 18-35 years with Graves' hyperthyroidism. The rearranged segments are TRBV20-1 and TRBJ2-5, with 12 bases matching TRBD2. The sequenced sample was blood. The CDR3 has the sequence CSAPPLAGGQTQYF. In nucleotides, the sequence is TGCAGTGCCCCACCACTAGCGGGAGGACAGACCCAGTACTTC.